This T cell receptor (beta chain) was sequenced for a study of early T cells in non-severe SARS-CoV-2 infection (dated by TCRdb to the early 2020s). Notes on the research overall: TCR sequencing used bulk RNA from unsorted whole blood, so alpha and beta chains could not be paired.

Library construction relied on 5' RACE. Sequencing took place on a NextSeq 500. To correct for sequencing error and PCR bias, the TCR library protocol tagged individual cDNA molecules with unique molecular identifiers. Sequencing covered both TCR alpha and beta chains, and within each sample the abundances of alpha and beta sequences were tightly co-correlated. In the original analysis: V gene, J gene and CDR3 annotation of TCR sequences was performed with Decombinator V4. TCRs were defined as expanded if a significant change between any two time points was detected under a Poisson model with p below 0.0001. TCR abundances were normalised to the total number of TCRs sequenced per sample and expressed as counts per million. A search of VDJdb, accessed on 1 November 2021, was run for TCRs annotated to CMV, EBV and SARS-CoV-2, with TCRs annotated for multiple antigens excluded. TCRdb cleaned the public reads at Q25 with fastp, built clones with MiXCR and kept in-frame beta chains. Identical CDR3 protein sequences are pooled into one entry, listed with their most common genes and DNA. The V and J calls come from TCRdb's annotation, not from the publication. The sample has tens of thousands of distinct CDR3 sequences on record, 10% to 15% of them singletons. The top ten hold 6.5% of the sample.

Results the study describes overall, beyond this receptor: VDJdb matching was skewed toward anti-spike CD8 responses, so virus-specific expansions were likely underestimated and private and CD4 specificities were missed.

The study was a case-control design nested within a healthcare worker cohort in London, UK, with weekly nasopharyngeal swab PCR tests and blood sampling. Healthcare workers were enrolled in the week of the UK lockdown, from 23 to 31 March 2020, and were followed every week for up to 16 weeks. On this clonotype itself: It has no known antigen specificity. Nothing much larger sits one base from this clone, and base qualities are not available.

This receptor was taken from an adult who was a healthcare worker with PCR-confirmed SARS-CoV-2 infection or an uninfected control (not recorded which). The sample was whole blood.

The DNA sequence is given as TGTGCCAGCAGGGGTTCAGGGTGGCGCGAGCAGTACTTC. Its coded protein is CASRGSGWREQYF. This chain joins TRBV25-1 to TRBJ2-7, with TRBD1 as a weak D call on 5 bases. The CDR3 runs 13 amino acids, cysteine and phenylalanine included. Only the CDR3 DNA is retained, 39 bases long and in frame from the first base. From the germline V gene, CDR1 is MGHDK and CDR2 is SYGVNS. V drops 6 bases and J drops 6 bases, leaving 15 bases in between.